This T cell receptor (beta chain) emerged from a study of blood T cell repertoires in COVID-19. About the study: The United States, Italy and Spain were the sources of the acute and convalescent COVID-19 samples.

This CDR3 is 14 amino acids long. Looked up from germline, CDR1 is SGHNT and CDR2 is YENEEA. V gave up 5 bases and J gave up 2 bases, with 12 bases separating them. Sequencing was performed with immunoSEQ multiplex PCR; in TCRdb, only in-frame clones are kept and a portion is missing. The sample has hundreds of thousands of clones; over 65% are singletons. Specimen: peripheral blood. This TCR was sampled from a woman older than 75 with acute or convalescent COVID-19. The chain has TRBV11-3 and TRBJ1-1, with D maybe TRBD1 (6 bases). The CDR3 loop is CASSLTGVNTEAFF. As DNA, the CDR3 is TGTGCCAGCAGCCTGACAGGAGTTAACACTGAAGCTTTCTTT.